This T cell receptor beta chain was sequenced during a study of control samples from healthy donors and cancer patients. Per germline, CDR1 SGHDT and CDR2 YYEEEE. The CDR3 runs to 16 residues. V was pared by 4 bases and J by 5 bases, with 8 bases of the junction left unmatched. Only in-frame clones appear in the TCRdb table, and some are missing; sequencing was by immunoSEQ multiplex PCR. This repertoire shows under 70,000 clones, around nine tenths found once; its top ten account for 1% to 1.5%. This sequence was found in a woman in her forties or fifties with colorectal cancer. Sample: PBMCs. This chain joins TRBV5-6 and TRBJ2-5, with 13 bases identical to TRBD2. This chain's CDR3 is CASSQYTSGRAETQYF. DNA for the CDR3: TGTGCCAGCAGCCAGTACACTAGCGGGAGGGCGGAGACCCAGTACTTC.